Listed here are 10 T cell receptor beta chains from one sample, sequenced in a study of cytomegalovirus exposure and HLA in healthy donors. Only in-frame clones appear in the TCRdb table, and some are missing; sequencing was by immunoSEQ multiplex PCR. The sample includes over 200,000 clones, around 86% of them seen just once. The sequencing sample was made of PBMCs. These TCRs come from a young woman in good health and CMV-seropositive.

The chain recombines TRBV20-1 with TRBJ1-2, with D possibly being TRBD1 (6 bases). Germline CDR1 DFQATT, CDR2 SNEGSKA (reference sequence). This CDR3 is built from 11 residues. The ends were cut back, 6 bases at V and 7 bases at J, with 12 bases in the middle. CDR3 sequence: CSATGLGGYTF. DNA for the CDR3: TGCAGTGCCACAGGGTTAGGTGGCTACACCTTC.

This clone was observed a few times. The chain has TRBV28 and TRBJ1-3; 8 bases are a match to TRBD1. CDR1 and CDR2 (germline): MDHEN, SYDVKM. The length of the CDR3 is 15 residues. V lost 2 bases, J lost 7 bases, and 7 bases stayed unmatched. The CDR3 coding sequence is TGTGCCAGCAGTTTACACAGGGGGAGATTGAACACCATATATTTT. The encoded protein is CASSLHRGRLNTIYF.

The gene calls are TRBV10-1 and TRBJ2-7; D might be TRBD1 (6 bases). The germline V gene has CDR1 WNHNN and CDR2 SYGVQD (reference sequence). This CDR3 region has 14 residues. Trimming cost V 6 bases and J 3 bases, with 15 bases left between them. The CDR3: CASSAGVHGYEQYF. The CDR3 nucleotides read TGCGCCAGCAGCGCAGGGGTTCACGGCTACGAGCAGTACTTC.

The chain carries TRBV2 and TRBJ1-5, with a possible D match to TRBD1 (6 bases). Per germline, CDR1 SNHLY and CDR2 FYNNEI. V lost 6 bases to trimming and J lost 1 base, with 13 bases between them. The CDR3 consists of 15 residues. The CDR3 nucleotides are TGTGCCAGCAGGGGGGCCCACCAAAGCAATCAGCCCCAGCATTTT. Protein product: CASRGAHQSNQPQHF. Supplemented by reference TRBV2 and TRBJ1-5, the full variable domain reads EPEVTQTPSHQVTQMGQEVILRCVPISNHLYFYWYRQILGQKVEFLVSFYNNEISEKSEIFDDQFSVERPDGSNFTLKIRSTKLEDSAMYFCASRGAHQSNQPQHFGDGTRLSIL.

The J gene is TRBJ2-1, the V gene TRBV7-8; a possible D gene is TRBD2 (6 bases). From germline, CDR1 is SGHVS and CDR2 FQNEAQ. The V gene lost 5 bases and the J gene lost 9 bases, with 20 bases spanning the gap. The CDR3 contains 15 residues. CDR3 sequence reads: CASSRLAGGSVEQFF. As DNA, the CDR3 is TGTGCCAGCAGCCGCCTAGCCGGGGGATCGGTTGAGCAGTTCTTC. Full variable domain (outside the CDR3, taken from reference TRBV7-8 and TRBJ2-1): GAGVSQSPRYKVAKRGQDVALRCDPISGHVSLFWYQQALGQGPEFLTYFQNEAQLDKSGLPSDRFFAERPEGSVSTLKIQRTQQEDSAVYLCASSRLAGGSVEQFFGPGTRLTVL.

The V and J genes are TRBV5-1 and TRBJ2-1; maybe TRBD2 (5 bases). CDR1 and CDR2 (germline): SGHRS, YFSETQ. The CDR3 covers 21 residues. Trimming left V 0 bases short and J 0 bases short, with 25 bases between. CDR3 DNA: TGCGCCAGCAGCTTGGCCGTGAACAGCCACCTAGCAGGTAGCTCCTACAATGAGCAGTTCTTC. Amino acids: CASSLAVNSHLAGSSYNEQFF.

V gene TRBV28 combines with J gene TRBJ2-3; D uncertain. CDR1 and CDR2 from the germline V gene are MDHEN and SYDVKM. The CDR3 length is 10 residues. V gave up 10 bases and J gave up 7 bases, with 9 bases separating them. In nucleotides, the CDR3 is TGTGCCACCGCGCAAAATACGCAGTATTTT. Translated: CATAQNTQYF.

In this sample, this clone turned up a few times. V is TRBV27 and J is TRBJ1-2; D gene ambiguous. Germline-derived CDR1 and CDR2 are MNHEY and SMNVEV (reference sequence). Trimming removed 5 bases from V and 4 bases from J, with 8 bases in between. This CDR3 region has 12 residues. DNA for the CDR3: TGTGCCAGCAGTGGAGGGTTCTATGGCTACACCTTC. Protein: CASSGGFYGYTF.

With regard to this clone: The same CDR3 is also encoded by other DNA sequences in this sample. The chain joins TRBV27 to TRBJ2-7; D might be TRBD1 (6 bases). CDR1 MNHEY and CDR2 SMNVEV come from the germline V gene (reference sequence). Trimming took off 6 bases at V and 1 base at J, with 10 bases between the two ends. CDR3 length equals 13 residues. The CDR3 region is CASRETGSYEQYF. CDR3 DNA: TGTGCCAGCAGGGAGACAGGTTCCTACGAGCAGTACTTC.

The CDR3 nucleotides are TGTGCCAGCAGGCTGGGGGGTTACACTGAAGCTTTCTTT. As protein: CASRLGGYTEAFF. J is TRBJ1-1 and V is TRBV27; a possible D gene is TRBD1 (5 bases). Deletions cut 6 bases from V and 3 bases from J, with 11 bases between. The CDR3 contains 13 residues. CDR1 and CDR2 (germline): MNHEY, SMNVEV (reference sequence).